This TCR beta chain was captured by sequencing in a study of cytomegalovirus exposure and HLA in healthy donors (dated by TCRdb to 2017 to 2019). Some background on the complete study: In an earlier analysis of approximately 640 of the donors, roughly 300 Gb of sequence data and some 120 million unique TCR beta sequences from some 170 million T cells were reported. The T cell repertoires of 666 subjects were profiled by immunosequencing and related to cytomegalovirus serostatus. All discovery cohort repertoires had been generated on a single sequencing platform. Rather than using new phenotypic data, the later analysis identified candidate immune exposures from TCR beta sequences and from how often those sequences occurred across donors. To predict cytomegalovirus infection status, the study combined high-throughput TCR immunosequencing, statistical association of individual TCRs with disease status, and machine learning. Donor age, sex, ethnicity and CMV serostatus were compiled alongside the repertoire data. Among some 400 genotyped donors of the cohort, an average of around 250,000 unique TCR beta nucleotide sequences was sequenced per donor, of which about 18% were non-productive. Roughly 300 gigabases of sequencing data and 70 million to 100 million unique TCR sequences made up an early release that covered roughly 670 HLA-typed donors. The genetic ancestry cluster associated with self-reported Caucasian donors included 81% of the 300 to 400 genotyped donors. A later genetic analysis took genome-wide SNP genotypes for about 55% of the roughly 700 donors and used that subset as a discovery cohort. Typing coverage varied by locus: about 620-640 donors for A, B, C, DRB1 and DQB1; more than 500 for DQA1; over 600 for DPA1; around 490 for DPB1. HLA typing covered class I and class II loci at four-digit resolution. The study was designed to test whether signatures of past pathogen exposure could be identified by cataloging public T cell receptors. A handful of DR-DQ haplotypes were handled as single units for association and clustering because linkage in the cohort was strong. An earlier analysis of 500 to 650 of the donors applied high-throughput TCR beta sequencing to assess whether each TCR beta V gene segment acted as functional or pseudogenic. A later analysis re-examined previously published TCR beta repertoires from about 700 donors and added high-resolution HLA genotyping to investigate patterns of TCR occurrence. A separate validation cohort of 100 to 150 different subjects was used in addition to the roughly 700-subject first cohort. The full study reports these points: In a later analysis, TCR association rates were found to vary across HLA loci, with the most associated TCRs seen for DRB1 alleles and the fewest for HLA-C alleles. Correlated functional status among segregating V segments might be attributable to linkage disequilibrium, but an unknown experimental factor could not be ruled out. Some IMGT-functional V segments, including TRBV6-2 and TRBV6-3, could not be distinguished by the 87-base-pair reads and were therefore excluded. A later genetic analysis reported fewer N-insertions in productive TCRs among donors in an Asian-associated ancestry cluster than the approximately 670-donor mean. Because counts were too low, some 16 rarely observed V segments, including chromosome 9 orphons, were excluded from the earlier analysis of several hundred of the donors. Most CMV-associated TCR beta chains appeared to be HLA-restricted in a later analysis, and the HLA associations seemed to be driven largely by CMV exposure. The authors suggested that the approach could potentially be generalized to other disease states and immunological phenotypes. Because some donors lacked HLA typing at each locus, the association tests relied only on the typed subset. The sequencing pipeline was judged likely to have produced a cluster of highly shared sequence variants as a technical artifact. At a false discovery rate of 0.05, a later analysis linked 15,000 to 20,000 TCR beta sequences to specific HLA alleles. According to a later analysis, parvovirus B19, influenza, CMV and Epstein-Barr virus appeared linked to several top co-occurrence clusters. In the study, 150 to 200 TCR beta chains were listed as associated with cytomegalovirus. A further reported finding was that TCR beta sequences accurately predicted the HLA-A and HLA-B alleles for most subjects in the first cohort. In a later analysis, HLA-associated TCR beta chains were found to be more clonally expanded and to have lower generation probabilities than equally common non-associated chains. In this cohort, only TCR beta chains were sequenced, and detectable features were limited by the absence of alpha or paired-chain data. While some public TCRs were present in many individuals, most TCR sequences turned up only very rarely across donors. For the cohort, immune exposure information was limited to CMV serostatus. In both the original and validation cohorts, the classifier was reported to diagnose cytomegalovirus status with high specificity and sensitivity. When HLA alleles, especially DR and DQ, strongly co-occurred, attributing TCR associations to individual alleles was difficult. The presence/absence analyses assumed that sequencing depth was roughly uniform across donors, and that assumption may not be true. Broadly in line with IMGT annotations, most TCR beta V segments showed up in productive rearrangements about 90% or about 30% of the time in an earlier analysis of about 500 of the donors. In vitro tests confirmed that a few of the cytomegalovirus-associated TCR beta chains recognize cytomegalovirus antigens. V-gene and J-gene trimming of TCR beta chains was associated with a missense DCLRE1C variant in a later genetic analysis, and the association was replicated in an independent cohort.

Receptor libraries were prepared by the immunoSEQ multiplex PCR assay. For the multiplex PCR, a mixture combining 60 forward primers for TCR Vbeta segments and 13 reverse primers for TCR Jbeta segments was used. A multiplex PCR assay on genomic DNA amplified the CDR3 region of rearranged TCR beta genes. The amplified TCR beta libraries were sequenced on the Illumina HiSeq System as 87-base-pair reads. As for the authors' bioinformatics: In a later analysis, tens of millions of unique TCR beta chains were counted across the 690 or so repertoires, and roughly 11 million of these chains were shared by at least two donors. To remove PCR and sequencing errors, raw reads were error-corrected and collapsed into unique sequences using a nearest-neighbor algorithm that merged closely related sequences. Alignment of CDR3 sequences to IMGT reference sequences was used to assign V, D and J gene segments. Each retained sequence needed at least a six-nucleotide match to both a V gene segment and a J gene segment. A rearrangement was called productive if the CDR3 had no stop codons and remained in frame with V and J, and every other rearrangement was called non-productive. Following IMGT convention, CDR3 was defined as the stretch from the second conserved V-encoded cysteine to the conserved J-encoded phenylalanine. Sequences without an unambiguous match to a single V gene segment were excluded from the earlier analysis of over 500 of the donors. An earlier analysis of just under 600 of the donors called V segments functional above 56.7% productive rearrangements and segregating when the between-donor standard deviation exceeded 5%. To diagnose cytomegalovirus status from the catalog of TCR beta chain sequences, a statistical classification framework was built. A later analysis assigned V and J genes by comparing TCR nucleotide sequences with IMGT/GENE-DB human TR gene sequences. Using the TCRdist pipeline, a later analysis assigned CDR3 sequences along with most-parsimonious VDJ recombination scenarios. In a later analysis, each TCR beta chain was defined by its CDR3 amino acid sequence together with its V-gene family, and reads without a unique V-gene family were excluded. To address suspected cross-contamination and a sequencing artifact, a later analysis removed some 620 highly shared, low-generation-probability nucleotide sequences. For each public chain, a later analysis derived a clonal expansion index from normalized ranks of inferred template counts within each repertoire. In a later analysis, generation probabilities were computed using a VDJ recombination model fitted to out-of-frame rearrangements, and the results were checked against IGoR. Hypergeometric tests were used in a later analysis to score TCR-TCR, TCR-HLA and TCR-CMV co-occurrence, with a repertoire-size bias correction applied to the TCR pairs. In a later analysis, false discovery rates were estimated by permuting HLA or CMV assignments 20 times. In a later analysis, co-occurring TCRs were grouped using DBSCAN, and TCRdist sequence similarity was added for clustering within HLA-allele-positive subsets. For co-occurrence clustering, repertoires with fewer than 30,000 or more than 120,000 public chains were excluded, along with four or five repertoires with anomalous nucleotide sharing. TCRdb provides this immuneACCESS table in a form limited to in-frame rearrangements. Some clones are lacking; in checked studies, under half of them reflect an unresolved V gene, and why the rest are absent is not known. That table is the source of V, J and clone size, and D and trimming were worked out from the DNA. This sample comprises about 130,000 clones, roughly 70% of them detected only once. Approximately 3.4% of the sample is taken by the ten largest.

A remark on this clone: There is no known antigen for this receptor. Base quality data are lacking; no much larger clone is found one base away.

The germline V gene specifies KGHSH as CDR1 and LQKENI as CDR2. The CDR3 measures 14 amino acids from cysteine to phenylalanine. Of all the DNA, just the CDR3 is kept, 42 bases in frame from base 1. The V and J ends are trimmed by 3 bases and 6 bases, leaving 15 bases between them. The cohort was made up of under 800 healthy bone marrow donors. At the time of sampling, all cohort members were nominally healthy, though unrecorded immune exposures were likely present. The donor tested CMV seronegative and was one of the 352 seronegative cohort members. Each donor provided a peripheral blood sample, and peripheral blood mononuclear cells were used for TCR beta sequencing. Genomic DNA extraction from the blood cell samples was performed with the Qiagen DNeasy Blood Extraction Kit.

The source is a man aged 35-49 years in good health and CMV-seronegative. The chain uses TRBV18 and TRBJ2-7; the D segment could be TRBD1, given 5 matching bases. The material sequenced was PBMCs. The CDR3 amino acid sequence is: CASSPAGKVSEQYF. Here is the DNA: TGTGCCAGCTCACCCGCAGGGAAGGTCTCCGAGCAGTACTTC.